This is a list of T cell receptor beta chains from one sample in a study of human T cells and chemical hapten exposure. TCRdb itself ran the RACE reads through MiXCR, one entry per CDR3 protein. The data show about 98,000 distinct CDR3 sequences, with approximately 10% seen just once and approximately 3.4% held by the top ten. The starting material was whole blood, obtained in connection with sensitization to the hapten diphenylcyclopropenone (DPC). These receptors were taken from a woman in her sixties with alopecia areata. Some clones in this sample may be carry-over from other donors' samples. Both conserved end residues are part of each CDR3. D genes are given only for firm matches. For some rows the clone size is stated as once, few or many, or as a class when expanded; others skip it.

V: TRBV5-1
J: TRBJ2-3
D: -
size: many
DNA: TGCGCCAGCAGCCCCCGACGGGACTCCAATGAGGGTACGCAGTATTTT
CDR3: CASSPRRDSNEGTQYF

V: TRBV23-1
J: TRBJ1-1
D: -
size: -
DNA: TGCGCCAGCAGTCAAGGACAGCTGAACACTGAAGCTTTCTTT
CDR3: CASSQGQLNTEAFF

V: TRBV6-2/TRBV6-3
J: TRBJ2-7
D: -
size: -
DNA: TGTGCCAGCAGTTACTCGTATGGAGGGGGAGGCGAGCAGTACTTC
CDR3: CASSYSYGGGGEQYF

V: TRBV29-1
J: TRBJ2-3
D: -
size: few
DNA: TGCAGCGTTGAGGCAGAAGAACTCACAGATACGCAGTATTTT
CDR3: CSVEAEELTDTQYF

V: TRBV5-1
J: TRBJ2-7
D: TRBD1
size: many
DNA: TGCGCCAGCAGCCAGAGGACAGGCCCTGCCGAGCAGTACTTC
CDR3: CASSQRTGPAEQYF

V: TRBV6-5
J: TRBJ2-7
D: TRBD1
size: few
DNA: TGTGCCAGCAGTTACGCCGGGACAGGGACCGAGCAGTACTTC
CDR3: CASSYAGTGTEQYF

V: TRBV11-2
J: TRBJ1-4
D: -
size: few
DNA: TGTGCCAGCAGCTTAGGTCGGGGGCGTTCAACTAATGAAAAACTGTTTTTT
CDR3: CASSLGRGRSTNEKLFF

V: TRBV12-3/TRBV12-4
J: TRBJ2-5
D: -
size: -
DNA: TGTGCCAGCAGTTCCCCGCTGTTTGAAGTGAAGACCCAGTACTTC
CDR3: CASSSPLFEVKTQYF

V: TRBV7-3
J: TRBJ2-5
D: -
size: many
DNA: TGTGCCAGCAGTCCCAGGAATCAAGAGACCCAGTACTTC
CDR3: CASSPRNQETQYF

V: TRBV20-1
J: TRBJ1-6
D: -
size: many
DNA: TGCAGTGCTAGGGGTATCCTTAATTCACCCCTCCACTTT
CDR3: CSARGILNSPLHF

V: TRBV29-1
J: TRBJ1-1
D: TRBD1
size: -
DNA: TGCAGCGGTGTCAGAGGACAGGGGGACACTGAAGCTTTCTTT
CDR3: CSGVRGQGDTEAFF

V: TRBV5-5
J: TRBJ1-5
D: -
size: -
DNA: TGTGCCAGCAGCCCGGCCCCGACAGGATCCAACAATCAGCCCCAGCATTTT
CDR3: CASSPAPTGSNNQPQHF

V: TRBV20-1
J: TRBJ1-6
D: -
size: many
DNA: TGCAGTGTACGCCTTACAGTCCGAAATTCACCCCTCCACTTT
CDR3: CSVRLTVRNSPLHF

V: TRBV20-1
J: TRBJ2-7
D: -
size: many
DNA: TGCAGTGCTACAGCGGCCGAGCAGTACTTC
CDR3: CSATAAEQYF

V: TRBV7-9
J: TRBJ1-2
D: -
size: few
DNA: TGTGCCAGCAGCTTAACTTTTGGGGGTTCGGATGGCTACACCTTC
CDR3: CASSLTFGGSDGYTF

V: TRBV27
J: TRBJ2-1
D: -
size: few
DNA: TGTGCCAGCAGTTTAGTGGTGGGGGGCCCCTCCTACAATGAGCAGTTCTTC
CDR3: CASSLVVGGPSYNEQFF

V: TRBV4-1
J: TRBJ1-2
D: -
size: few
DNA: TGCGCCAGCAGCCCCGAGTCGGGGGGAACTAACTATGGCTACACCTTC
CDR3: CASSPESGGTNYGYTF

V: TRBV5-1
J: TRBJ1-6
D: -
size: few
DNA: TGCGCCAGCAGCTTGGGACCATCTGGTAATTCACCCCTCCACTTT
CDR3: CASSLGPSGNSPLHF